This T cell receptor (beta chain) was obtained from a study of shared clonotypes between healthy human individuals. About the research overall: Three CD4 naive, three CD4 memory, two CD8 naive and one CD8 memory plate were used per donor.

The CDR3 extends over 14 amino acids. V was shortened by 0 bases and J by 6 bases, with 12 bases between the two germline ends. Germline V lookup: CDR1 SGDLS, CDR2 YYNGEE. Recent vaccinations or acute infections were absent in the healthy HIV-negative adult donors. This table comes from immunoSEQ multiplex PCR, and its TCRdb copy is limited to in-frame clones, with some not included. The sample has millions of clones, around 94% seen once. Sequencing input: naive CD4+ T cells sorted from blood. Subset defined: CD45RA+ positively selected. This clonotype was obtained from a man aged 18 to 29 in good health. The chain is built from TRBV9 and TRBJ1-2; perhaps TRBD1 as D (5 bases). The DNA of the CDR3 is TGTGCCAGCAGCGTAGTATTAGGGGAGGATGGCTACACCTTC. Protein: CASSVVLGEDGYTF.